This TCR beta chain emerged from a study of Tregs in tolerant kidney transplant recipients. Study findings and constraints: Biological reproducibility was not directly addressed, but technical replication error appeared minimal. Activated donor B cell expansion appeared to reveal the most relevant donor-specific TCRbeta repertoire. Some patients' samples used different primers over time, so nucleotide sequences weren't comparable.

Unstimulated regulatory T cells (CD4+CD25+CD127-), CD4+CD25- non-regulatory cells, CD4 and CD8 cells were FACS-sorted from thawed PBMCs. CDR1 is MDHEN and CDR2 is SYDVKM in the germline V gene. The CDR3 sequence is 14 residues long. After removal of 6 bases from V and 4 bases from J, the junction contained 8 bases not matched to a gene. Libraries were prepared by immunoSEQ multiplex PCR; TCRdb keeps only in-frame clonotypes and omits some of them. The sample includes about 100,000 clones, 90% of them seen just once. In the case of this clone: Its antigen remains unidentified.

The chain is built from TRBV28 and TRBJ2-7; 8 nucleotides match TRBD2. The input for sequencing was CD4+ T cells from blood, taken before the transplant. The sequence came from a human donor who received a combined kidney and bone marrow transplant. In nucleotides, the CDR3 is TGTGCCAGCAGCTCAGCGGGAGAGGAATACGAGCAGTACTTC. This encodes CASSSAGEEYEQYF.